The entry below describes one T cell receptor (beta chain). This sample stems from a study of blood T cell repertoires in COVID-19. Study at large: There were acute and convalescent COVID-19 samples, and they came from the United States, Italy and Spain. Nucleic acid was either cDNA or gDNA, and it came from T cells, B-cell-depleted T cells, or PBMCs.

The data were produced by immunoSEQ multiplex PCR, yet TCRdb's version contains in-frame clones alone and is incomplete. This sample carries 35,000 or so clones, around 87% of them seen once, and the ten largest clones take 50% to 70%. CDR3 length: 12 residues. Trimming pared 3 bases from V and 13 bases from J, leaving 12 bases between. Per the germline V gene, CDR1 is MDHEN and CDR2 is SYDVKM. The sequencing input was peripheral blood. The rearrangement links TRBV28 to TRBJ2-2, with D possibly matching TRBD2 (5 bases). The clonotype comes from a man aged 70-80 years with acute or convalescent COVID-19. CDR3 DNA sequence: TGTGCCAGCAGTTTTCGTCAAGGAGGGCTGTTTTTT. This gives the protein CASSFRQGGLFF.